The present T cell receptor (beta chain) was sequenced within a study of shared clonotypes between healthy human individuals. Study details: Donors consisted of a couple of women and a few men between 18 and 49. Study findings and constraints: Collection of samples was limited to blood; tissue repertoires likely differ.

V gave up 6 bases and J gave up 3 bases; unmatched junction bases: 16. CDR1 SGHTA and CDR2 FQGTGA come from the germline V gene. CDR3 size: 18 residues. Regarding this clone: Its antigen is unidentified.

Subsets obtained from CD4+ cells comprised CD45RA+ naive and CD45RA-negative memory cells. Running of the assay took place at deep level. The assay was immunoSEQ multiplex PCR, and TCRdb's table has in-frame clones only and misses some. The sample carries under 1,100,000 clones, around 82% recorded once. Sequenced input: memory CD4+ T cells from PBMCs. Documented subset: CD45RA-negative fraction. The chain employs TRBV7-3 and TRBJ2-1; 8 nucleotides match TRBD2. The receptor was isolated from a man between 18 and 35 years old in good health. Some clones in this sample may be carry-over from other donors' samples. DNA of the CDR3: TGTGCCAGCAGTTCCCGAGGTAGCGGGACCACTTACTACAATGAGCAGTTCTTC. It yields the protein CASSSRGSGTTYYNEQFF.